The 6 T cell receptor beta chains presented below share a single source sample, sequenced in a study of Graves' ophthalmopathy and Graves' hyperthyroidism. TCR beta CDR3 regions were amplified from RNA transcripts. After a first-round RT-PCR with HTBI primers, a second-round multiplex PCR was run. A single record per CDR3 protein comes from TCRdb applying MiXCR to the multiplex PCR reads. The sample yields some 380,000 distinct CDR3 sequences, 15% to 19% seen once. Source material: peripheral blood. These receptors were obtained from a woman under 30 with stable Graves' hyperthyroidism.

This clonotype was found many times. V and J are TRBV12-3 or TRBV12-4 and TRBJ1-1; TRBD1 matches at 7 bases. V lost 3 bases to trimming and J lost 0 bases; unmatched junction nucleotides: 13. CDR3 length equals 18 residues. DNA of the CDR3: TGTGCCAGCAGTTTCGTACCCCCGGGGACAGAACTGAACACTGAAGCTTTCTTT. Translated, it gives CASSFVPPGTELNTEAFF.

This clonotype was counted at least ten times. The chain couples TRBV27 to TRBJ2-4; D is perhaps TRBD2 (5 bases). Looked up from germline, CDR1 is MNHEY and CDR2 is SMNVEV (reference sequence). Trimming removed 3 bases from V and 5 bases from J, with 14 bases in between. This CDR3 is 15 amino acids long. This chain's CDR3 is CASSFGGSPQNIQYF. As DNA, the CDR3 is TGTGCCAGCAGTTTCGGAGGCAGCCCACAAAACATTCAGTACTTC.

This clonotype was detected many times. This chain joins TRBV20-1 and TRBJ2-5, with 8 bases identical to TRBD2. CDR1 DFQATT and CDR2 SNEGSKA come from the germline V gene (reference sequence). This CDR3 has 15 amino acids. Unmatched junction bases numbered 9, after V lost 3 bases and J lost 3 bases. The CDR3 nucleotides are TGCAGTGCTAGTCCCCGGGGGGGCCTAGAAGAGACCCAGTACTTC. It translates to CSASPRGGLEETQYF.

This clonotype was detected many times. The rearrangement uses TRBV25-1 and TRBJ1-1, with D hard to call. The germline gives CDR1 MGHDK, CDR2 SYGVNS. This CDR3 is built from 13 residues. The V end was cut by 3 bases, the J end by 5 bases, with 10 bases between. CDR3 DNA sequence: TGTGCCAGCAGTGATTTTGGGATTACTGAAGCTTTCTTT. Its protein product is CASSDFGITEAFF.

Many counts were recorded for this clonotype. For the CDR3, the DNA is TGTGCCAGCACCCCCGGACGGCCGCCCTATGGCTACACCTTC. Translating it yields CASTPGRPPYGYTF. J is TRBJ1-2 and V is TRBV27; D call uncertain. The germline V gene has CDR1 MNHEY and CDR2 SMNVEV (reference sequence). Trimming took 7 bases from V and 4 from J, leaving 16 bases between them. The CDR3 totals 14 residues.

This clonotype was detected ten times or more. The chain recombines TRBV6-1 with TRBJ2-5, with D unclear. Trimming removed 8 bases at V and 3 bases at J, with 10 bases between. Germline loops: CDR1 MNHNS, CDR2 SASEGT. The CDR3 is 12 residues long. As DNA, the CDR3 is TGTGCCAGCGGCTCCTGGGAAGAGACCCAGTACTTC. Translating it yields CASGSWEETQYF.